The next 12 T cell receptor beta chains were all read from a single sample in a study of T cell responses to AZD1222 COVID-19 vaccine. Libraries were prepared by immunoSEQ multiplex PCR; TCRdb keeps only in-frame clonotypes and omits some of them. This sample has approximately 130,000 clones, with roughly 92% found just once. Sequenced here: peripheral blood, sampled on day 0 of AZD1222 vaccination. These receptors all stem from an adult in good health.

The chain recombines TRBV7-8 with TRBJ1-2, with a weak D call TRBD1 (6 bases). CDR3 length: 17 amino acids. Looked up from germline, CDR1 is SGHVS and CDR2 is FQNEAQ. Between the trimmed V and J ends, which lost 0 bases and 6 bases, there was a span of 20 bases. CDR3 loop: CASSLALLQGRWNGYTF. CDR3 nucleotides: TGTGCCAGCAGCTTAGCCTTACTCCAGGGGCGCTGGAATGGCTACACCTTC.

The chain recombines TRBV25-1 with TRBJ2-5, with TRBD1 matching 7 bases. The V segment lost 8 bases and the J segment 6 bases; nucleotides outside the gene matches: 9. Germline V gives CDR1 MGHDK, CDR2 SYGVNS. This CDR3 spans 13 amino acids. The CDR3: CASARTGGKTQYF. In nucleotides, the CDR3 is TGTGCCAGCGCCCGGACAGGAGGAAAGACCCAGTACTTC.

The chain couples TRBV7-6 to TRBJ1-1; D may be TRBD1 (5 bases). V was pared by 0 bases and J by 8 bases, with 10 bases between. The CDR3 runs 13 residues. From germline, CDR1 is SGHVS and CDR2 FNYEAQ. The DNA for the CDR3 is TGTGCCAGCAGCTTAGCGGAGGGGCGCGAAGCTTTCTTT. As protein: CASSLAEGREAFF.

V and J are TRBV19 and TRBJ1-2; D not resolved. Germline V gene data show CDR1 as LNHDA and CDR2 as SQIVND (reference sequence). V lost 7 bases and J 3 bases, leaving 15 bases between the germline ends. The CDR3 loop spans 14 amino acids. CDR3 DNA sequence: TGTGCCAGTACCTTTAACCCATGGGACTATGGCTACACCTTC. This sequence encodes CASTFNPWDYGYTF.

This rearrangement joins TRBV30 to TRBJ2-7, with a tentative D call TRBD2 (6 bases). Per the germline V gene, CDR1 is GTSNPN and CDR2 is SVGIG (reference sequence). The ends were cut back, 0 bases at V and 0 bases at J, with 9 bases in the middle. The CDR3 has 14 amino acids. The CDR3 DNA sequence: TGTGCCTGGAGTGTCGGGGGTTACTCCTACGAGCAGTACTTC. Translated: CAWSVGGYSYEQYF. The whole variable domain, filled in from reference TRBV30 and TRBJ2-7, reads SQTIHQWPATLVQPVGSPLSLECTVEGTSNPNLYWYRQAAGRGLQLLFYSVGIGQISSEVPQNLSASRPQDRQFILSSKKLLLSDSGFYLCAWSVGGYSYEQYFGPGTRLTVT.

This clone was detected only a few times. The rearrangement uses TRBV19 and TRBJ2-7; D unresolved. V was trimmed by 5 bases and J by 4 bases, leaving 12 bases between them. This CDR3 is 13 amino acids long. Germline V gene sequence: CDR1 LNHDA, CDR2 SQIVND (reference sequence). CDR3 region: CASSPSTLYEQYF. The CDR3, as DNA: TGTGCCAGTAGTCCCTCGACGCTATACGAGCAGTACTTC.

Here the CDR3 DNA reads TGTGCCAGCAGCCCTACGCGCGGGTCCCTGGGCAATCAGCCCCAGCATTTT. This codes for CASSPTRGSLGNQPQHF. J is TRBJ1-5 and V is TRBV7-8, with no clear D. The ends were cut back, 5 bases at V and 2 bases at J, with 19 bases in the middle. Germline values: CDR1 SGHVS, CDR2 FQNEAQ. The CDR3 extends over 17 amino acids.

The chain is built from TRBV7-9 and TRBJ1-2; 11 bases are shared with TRBD1. Germline lookup yields CDR1 SEHNR and CDR2 FQNEAQ (reference sequence). The CDR3 sequence is 15 residues long. V dropped 5 bases and J dropped 6; count of bases not matched to a gene: 8. CDR3 nucleotide sequence: TGTGCCAGCAGCCCCGGACAGGGGGCCATCCATGGCTACACCTTC. It yields the protein CASSPGQGAIHGYTF.

The chain's CDR3 is CASTAGGGRQETQYF. The CDR3 DNA is TGTGCCAGTACCGCCGGAGGGGGGCGCCAAGAGACCCAGTACTTC. This chain joins TRBV19 and TRBJ2-5; the D gene could be TRBD1 or TRBD2 (6 bases each). The CDR3 covers 15 residues. V dropped 7 bases and J dropped 1 base, with 16 bases sitting between them. Germline values: CDR1 LNHDA, CDR2 SQIVND (reference sequence).

This rearrangement joins TRBV5-1 to TRBJ1-1, with unresolved D. CDR1 is SGHRS, CDR2 YFSETQ, per germline. This CDR3 is built from 14 residues. V dropped 2 bases and J dropped 4 bases, with 12 bases sitting between them. CDR3 nucleotide sequence: TGCGCCAGCAGCTTCCGGGGATTGGGCACTGAAGCTTTCTTT. Translating gives CASSFRGLGTEAFF.

This clone was found a few times. The chain couples TRBV6-5 to TRBJ2-7; 9 bases are a match to TRBD1. The CDR3 is 15 residues long. The junction had 14 bases not matched to a gene; V was cut back by 10 bases and J by 4 bases. Per germline, CDR1 MNHEY and CDR2 SVGAGI. The CDR3 protein is CATNSLQGAGYEQYF. The DNA of the CDR3 is TGTGCCACTAACAGTCTACAGGGGGCCGGGTACGAGCAGTACTTC.

The chain is built from TRBV6-6 and TRBJ1-2; TRBD1 aligns across 8 bases. J was trimmed by 7 bases and V by 0 bases; bases with no gene match: 7. Germline loops: CDR1 MNHNY, CDR2 SVGAGI (reference sequence). There are 15 residues in the CDR3. The CDR3 loop is CASSYSHRGTGGYTF. Here the CDR3 DNA reads TGTGCCAGCAGTTACTCGCACAGGGGGACAGGTGGCTACACCTTC.